The 14 T cell receptor beta chains reported below all come from one sample, sequenced in a study of T-cell reconstitution after alpha-beta-depleted transplantation in children. TCRbeta library construction was performed incorporating unique molecular identifiers. MiXCR, run by TCRdb on the PCR reads, gives a single entry per CDR3 protein. The table records almost 500,000 distinct CDR3 sequences, about 10% of them present only once. The sample was PBMCs, taken before TCRalphabeta/CD19-depleted stem cell transplant. These receptors all come from a child aged 2 to 10 with inherited bone marrow failure, due to receive a stem cell transplant.

This clonotype has at least ten counts. The genes are TRBV27 and TRBJ2-1; 10 bases match TRBD1. Per germline, CDR1 MNHEY and CDR2 SMNVEV (reference sequence). Trimming took 6 bases from V and 9 from J; bases not matched to a gene: 11. The CDR3 totals 15 residues. CDR3 sequence: CASSRGTGVLSEQFF. The CDR3 bases are TGTGCCAGCAGCCGCGGGACAGGGGTCCTCTCTGAGCAGTTCTTC.

This clonotype was recorded many times. This chain connects TRBV27 to TRBJ2-3; possibly TRBD1 or TRBD2 for D (6 bases each). The length of the CDR3 is 14 residues. Trimming took off 8 bases at V and 0 bases at J, with 12 bases between the two ends. Looked up from germline, CDR1 is MNHEY and CDR2 is SMNVEV (reference sequence). As DNA, the CDR3 is TGTGCCAGCTCTAGGGGGGACAGCACAGATACGCAGTATTTT. As protein: CASSRGDSTDTQYF.

This clonotype was observed a single time. The chain has TRBV18 and TRBJ2-4; D not resolved. From germline, CDR1 is KGHSH and CDR2 LQKENI. The CDR3 is 16 residues long. Trimming took off 3 bases at V and 2 bases at J, with 14 bases between the two ends. CDR3 nucleotides: TGTGCCAGCTCACCTTGGCGGCAGCCATCCAAAAACATTCAGTACTTC. Translation: CASSPWRQPSKNIQYF.

Points on this clonotype: Relative to the germline gene, one junction end is altered; a read error may explain this. This chain connects TRBV7-9 to TRBJ2-3; TRBD2 might be the D (5 bases). Per germline, CDR1 SEHNR and CDR2 FQNEAQ (reference sequence). The CDR3 has 14 residues. The CDR3 here is CARSLSGSVDTQYF. The CDR3 DNA reads as TGTGCCAGAAGCTTAAGTGGGAGCGTGGATACGCAGTATTTT.

The rearrangement links TRBV21-1 to TRBJ2-2; the table calls TRBD1, which could not be checked here. TRBV21-1 is listed as a pseudogene. CDR3 length equals 19 residues. The CDR3 spells CASSKEGARLASVSGELFF. The CDR3 region has the DNA TGTGCCAGCAGCAAAGAGGGGGCCAGACTAGCCTCGGTCTCCGGGGAGCTGTTTTTT.

This clonotype was picked up many times. The CDR3 loop is CASSDGLAGGGNEQFF. The CDR3 bases are TGTGCCAGCAGTGACGGGCTAGCGGGAGGAGGCAATGAGCAGTTCTTC. The chain links TRBV12-3 or TRBV12-4 to TRBJ2-1; TRBD2 aligns across 11 bases. This CDR3 is built from 16 residues. Trimming at V came to 5 bases and at J to 6 bases, leaving 9 bases not matched to a gene.

This clonotype was observed at least ten times. The J gene is TRBJ2-7, the V gene TRBV10-3, with 11 bases identical to TRBD1. The CDR3 runs to 18 residues. With V trimmed by 2 bases and J by 0 bases, 9 bases remained unmatched. The germline gives CDR1 ENHRY, CDR2 SYGVKD. Written as DNA, the CDR3 is TGTGCCATCAGTGAGATCAGGACAGGGGGCTGGAGCTCCTACGAGCAGTACTTC. Amino acid sequence: CAISEIRTGGWSSYEQYF.

The J gene is TRBJ2-7, the V gene TRBV7-2; 7 nucleotides align to TRBD2. V shed 2 bases, J shed 4 bases, and the junction held 11 bases outside the gene matches. The CDR3 runs 16 residues. The germline CDR1 and CDR2 sequences are SGHTA and FQGNSA. CDR3 in DNA: TGTGCCAGCAGCTTATTCCCGGCTAGCGGCTATTACGAGCAGTACTTC. It codes for CASSLFPASGYYEQYF. The full variable domain, rest sourced from reference TRBV7-2 and TRBJ2-7, is GAGVSQSPSNKVTEKGKDVELRCDPISGHTALYWYRQSLGQGLEFLIYFQGNSAPDKSGLPSDRFSAERTGGSVSTLTIQRTQQEDSAVYLCASSLFPASGYYEQYFGPGTRLTVT.

This clonotype was found many times. The V call is TRBV4-3, the J call TRBJ2-2; TRBD2 aligns across 7 bases. The CDR3 is made up of 17 amino acids. Trimming removed 1 base from V and 2 bases from J; junction bases left unmatched: 7. CDR1 and CDR2 from the germline V gene are LGHNA and YSLEER. This CDR3 is CASSQGFLAVNTGELFF. In DNA form, the CDR3 reads TGCGCCAGCAGCCAAGGGTTTCTAGCGGTTAACACCGGGGAGCTGTTTTTT.

This clonotype occurred a few times. This chain's CDR3 is CASSSLLAGGSYEQYF. In nucleotides, the CDR3 is TGTGCCAGCAGCTCCCTCCTAGCGGGGGGATCCTACGAGCAGTACTTC. The chain links TRBV7-8 to TRBJ2-7; 11 bases are a match to TRBD2. Trimming removed 4 bases from V and 1 base from J; junction bases left unmatched: 6. This CDR3 has 16 amino acids. Germline CDR1 reads SGHVS; CDR2 reads FQNEAQ.

This clonotype was observed at least ten times. The V gene is TRBV7-2, the J gene TRBJ2-7, with 8 bases aligning to TRBD2. Germline lookup yields CDR1 SGHTA and CDR2 FQGNSA. Trimming removed 3 bases from V and 4 bases from J; junction bases left unmatched: 8. This CDR3 region has 15 residues. The CDR3 DNA follows: TGTGCCAGCAGCTTGGCCACGGGAGGGCCGTACGAGCAGTACTTC. It encodes CASSLATGGPYEQYF.

In its sample, this clonotype was seen many times. J is TRBJ2-7 and V is TRBV20-1; D may be TRBD1 (6 bases). Germline V CDR1 and CDR2: DFQATT, SNEGSKA (reference sequence). V gave up 0 bases and J gave up 2 bases, with 14 bases separating them. The CDR3 loop spans 15 amino acids. CDR3 DNA: TGCAGTGCTAGAGATTGGCAGGGGAAGACCTACGAGCAGTACTTC. Protein product: CSARDWQGKTYEQYF.

The chain is built from TRBV27 and TRBJ1-5; TRBD1 might be the D (5 bases). V gave up 8 bases and J gave up 4 bases, with 9 bases separating them. This CDR3 has 12 amino acids. Looked up from germline, CDR1 is MNHEY and CDR2 is SMNVEV (reference sequence). The CDR3 DNA reads as TGTGCCAGCCAGGGCGGAAATCAGCCCCAGCATTTT. This translates into CASQGGNQPQHF.

This clonotype came up many times. The chain is built from TRBV27 and TRBJ2-7; no clear D. Deletions cut 2 bases from V and 4 bases from J, with 6 bases between. This CDR3 contains 12 residues. Per germline, CDR1 MNHEY and CDR2 SMNVEV (reference sequence). The DNA of the CDR3 is TGTGCCAGCAGTTTAGAGGTATACGAGCAGTACTTC. Its protein is CASSLEVYEQYF.